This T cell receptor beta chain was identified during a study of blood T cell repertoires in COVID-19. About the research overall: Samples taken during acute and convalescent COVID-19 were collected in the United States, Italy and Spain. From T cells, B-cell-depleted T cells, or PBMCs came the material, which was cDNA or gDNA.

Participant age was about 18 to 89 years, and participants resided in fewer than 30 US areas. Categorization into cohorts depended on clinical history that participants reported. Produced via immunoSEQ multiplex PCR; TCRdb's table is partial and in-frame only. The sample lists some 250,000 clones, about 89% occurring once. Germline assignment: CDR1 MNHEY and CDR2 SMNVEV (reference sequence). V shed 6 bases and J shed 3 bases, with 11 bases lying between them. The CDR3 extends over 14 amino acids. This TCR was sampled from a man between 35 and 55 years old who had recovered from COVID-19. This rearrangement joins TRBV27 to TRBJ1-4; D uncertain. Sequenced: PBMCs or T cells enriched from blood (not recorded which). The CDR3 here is CASSPLGSNEKLFF. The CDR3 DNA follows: TGTGCCAGCAGCCCCCTTGGCTCTAATGAAAAACTGTTTTTT.